The 4 T cell receptor beta chains below all came from one sample that was sequenced in a study of cytomegalovirus exposure and HLA in healthy donors. The study ran its PCR with 60 Vbeta and 13 Jbeta primers. Only in-frame clones appear in the TCRdb table, and some are missing; sequencing was by immunoSEQ multiplex PCR. The sample includes 120,000 or so clones, roughly 72% seen only once; the top ten take 4%. The specimen was PBMCs. The source is a man aged 40-49 years in good health and CMV-seropositive.

This clone was recorded only once. The rearrangement joins TRBV29-1 to TRBJ2-7; D is possibly TRBD2 (5 bases). Germline CDR1 SQVTM, CDR2 ANQGSEA. This CDR3 is 13 amino acids long. Trimming removed 1 base from V and 5 bases from J, with 12 bases in between. Here the CDR3 DNA reads TGCAGCGTTGAAGCGGGGTATGGCGACGAGCAGTACTTC. Its translation is CSVEAGYGDEQYF.

The gene calls are TRBV7-2 and TRBJ1-2; 12 nucleotides match TRBD1. Per the germline V gene, CDR1 is SGHTA and CDR2 is FQGNSA. The V and J ends lost 1 base and 4 bases, in that order; junction bases with no gene match: 4. The CDR3 loop spans 16 amino acids. DNA for the CDR3: TGTGCCAGCAGCTTAGGCGGGACAGGGGGCAGCTATGGCTACACCTTC. It yields the protein CASSLGGTGGSYGYTF.

The chain uses TRBV4-1 and TRBJ2-4; D is ambiguous. The germline V gene has CDR1 MGHRA and CDR2 YSYEKL. CDR3 length equals 16 residues. Between the trimmed V and J ends, which lost 5 bases and 0 bases, there was a span of 14 bases. The chain's CDR3 is CASSEAITGAKNIQYF. CDR3 DNA sequence: TGCGCCAGCAGCGAAGCTATCACCGGAGCCAAAAACATTCAGTACTTC.

This chain uses TRBV9 with TRBJ2-7; D is possibly TRBD1 (6 bases). CDR3 length: 14 residues. Germline CDR1 is SGDLS and CDR2 is YYNGEE. V lost 3 bases and J lost 2, with 12 bases in between. CDR3 loop: CASSGSTGPYEQYF. CDR3 sequence (DNA): TGTGCCAGCAGCGGTTCAACAGGGCCCTACGAGCAGTACTTC.